These 9 T cell receptor beta chains share one sample of origin, sequenced in a study of CD8 T cells in ankylosing spondylitis. General study findings and limits: One TCR beta motif, made up of about 8 highly homologous variants, appeared characteristic of ankylosing spondylitis blood.

Their target antigens are unknown. TCRdb re-analysed the 5' RACE reads in MiXCR, keeping a single row per CDR3 protein. The sample records about 420,000 distinct CDR3 sequences, about a fifth being singletons. The sample was blood, either unsorted or a sorted T cell fraction (not recorded which). Receptors originate from a male donor with ankylosing spondylitis.

This clonotype showed up many times. The chain is built from TRBV21-1 and TRBJ2-2; the table's D call, TRBD2, was not checked against the DNA. TRBV21-1 is classified as a pseudogene. This CDR3 contains 17 residues. The CDR3 DNA sequence: TGTGCCAGCAGCAAAGAAGGGACTAGCGGGAGCACCGGGGAGCTGTTTTTT. Translated, it gives CASSKEGTSGSTGELFF.

This clonotype appeared a few times. The CDR3 DNA reads TGCAGTGCTACCACCATACGCAGCCCGGACTCAATGGGGCAGTTCTTC. Protein sequence: CSATTIRSPDSMGQFF. The rearrangement joins TRBV20-1 to TRBJ2-1; TRBD2 might be the D (5 bases). Germline V gives CDR1 DFQATT, CDR2 SNEGSKA (reference sequence). Trimming took off 4 bases at V and 12 bases at J, with 28 bases between the two ends. CDR3 length: 16 residues.

This clonotype was found a few times. The chain is built from TRBV12-3 or TRBV12-4 and TRBJ1-1; D ambiguous. V was cut by 6 bases and J by 1 base, with 9 bases left in between. The CDR3 is made up of 13 amino acids. CDR3 loop: CASRPTRNTEAFF. CDR3 nucleotide sequence: TGTGCCAGCAGACCAACAAGGAACACTGAAGCTTTCTTT.

The chain links TRBV3-1 to TRBJ2-7; tentatively, D is TRBD1 or TRBD2 (5 bases each). The CDR3 consists of 12 residues. V lost 4 bases and J 7 bases, leaving 11 bases between the germline ends. Germline CDR1 is LGHDT and CDR2 is YNNKEL (reference sequence). CDR3 bases: TGTGCCAGCAGCCCGAGGGACGGGGAGCAGTACTTC. This translates into CASSPRDGEQYF.

The rearrangement uses TRBV6-5 and TRBJ2-6; no clear D gene. CDR3 length equals 16 residues. Trimming pared 0 bases from V and 2 bases from J, leaving 8 bases between. Per the germline V gene, CDR1 is MNHEY and CDR2 is SVGAGI. The CDR3 nucleotides read TGTGCCAGCAGTTACTCGGGCCTAGCTGGGGCCAACGTCCTGACTTTC. It codes for CASSYSGLAGANVLTF.

The chain employs TRBV24-1 and TRBJ2-1; 12 positions agree with TRBD2. Per the germline V gene, CDR1 is KGHDR and CDR2 is SFDVKD. J gave up 4 bases and V 4 bases, and 4 bases lay outside the gene matches. CDR3 size: 16 residues. CDR3 DNA sequence: TGTGCCACCAGTGAGGGGACTAGCGGGCCATACAATGAGCAGTTCTTC. This encodes CATSEGTSGPYNEQFF.

The V and J genes are TRBV11-3 and TRBJ2-5, with D unresolved. The CDR3 is made up of 12 amino acids. Trimming stripped 7 bases from V and 4 bases from J, with 10 bases between. Germline V CDR1 and CDR2: SGHNT, YENEEA. The CDR3 nucleotides are TGTGCCAGCAACCTTCAGAGAGAGACCCAGTACTTC. Its translation: CASNLQRETQYF.

The chain employs TRBV20-1 and TRBJ2-1, with 9 bases aligning to TRBD2. J gave up 6 bases and V 0 bases, and 9 bases lay outside the gene matches. The length of the CDR3 is 16 residues. Germline V lookup: CDR1 DFQATT, CDR2 SNEGSKA (reference sequence). This chain's CDR3 is CSARDFSLAGGNEQFF. As DNA, the CDR3 is TGCAGTGCTAGAGATTTTTCACTAGCGGGTGGCAATGAGCAGTTCTTC.

V is TRBV20-1 and J is TRBJ1-4; TRBD1 is a possible D gene (6 bases). The V end was cut by 6 bases, the J end by 1 base, with 15 bases between. The CDR3 contains 15 residues. From germline, CDR1 is DFQATT and CDR2 SNEGSKA (reference sequence). CDR3 in amino acids: CSATPRGKTNEKLFF. The DNA of the CDR3 is TGCAGTGCGACTCCCAGGGGAAAAACTAATGAAAAACTGTTTTTT.